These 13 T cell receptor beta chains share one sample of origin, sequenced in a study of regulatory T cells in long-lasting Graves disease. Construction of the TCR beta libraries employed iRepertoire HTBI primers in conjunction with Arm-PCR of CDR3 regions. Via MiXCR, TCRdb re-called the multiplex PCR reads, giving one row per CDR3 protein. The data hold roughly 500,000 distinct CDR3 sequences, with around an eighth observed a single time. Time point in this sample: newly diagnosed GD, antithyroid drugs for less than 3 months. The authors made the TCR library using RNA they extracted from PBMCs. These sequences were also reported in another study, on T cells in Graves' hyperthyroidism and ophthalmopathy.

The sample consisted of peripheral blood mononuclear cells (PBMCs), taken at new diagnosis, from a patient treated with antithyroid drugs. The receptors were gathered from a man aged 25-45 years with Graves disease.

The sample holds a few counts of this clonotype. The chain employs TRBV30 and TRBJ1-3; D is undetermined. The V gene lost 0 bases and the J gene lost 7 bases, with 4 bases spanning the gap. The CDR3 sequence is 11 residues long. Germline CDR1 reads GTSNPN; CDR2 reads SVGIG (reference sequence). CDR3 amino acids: CAWSVENTIYF. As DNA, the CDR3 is TGTGCCTGGAGTGTTGAGAACACCATATATTTT. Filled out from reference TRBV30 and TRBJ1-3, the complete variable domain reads SQTIHQWPATLVQPVGSPLSLECTVEGTSNPNLYWYRQAAGRGLQLLFYSVGIGQISSEVPQNLSASRPQDRQFILSSKKLLLSDSGFYLCAWSVENTIYFGEGSWLTVV.

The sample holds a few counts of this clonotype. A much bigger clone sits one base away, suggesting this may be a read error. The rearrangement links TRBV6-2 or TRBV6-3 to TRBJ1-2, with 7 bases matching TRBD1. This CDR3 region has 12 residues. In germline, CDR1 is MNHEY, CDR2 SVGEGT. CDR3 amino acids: CAGSSGTVSYTF. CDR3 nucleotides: TGTGCCGGCAGTTCGGGGACAGTAAGCTACACCTTC.

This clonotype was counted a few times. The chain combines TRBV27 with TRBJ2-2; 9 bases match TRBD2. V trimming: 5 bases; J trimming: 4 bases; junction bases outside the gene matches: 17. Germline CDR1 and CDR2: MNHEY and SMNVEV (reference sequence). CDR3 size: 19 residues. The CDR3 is CASSLTGTSLLRSTGELFF. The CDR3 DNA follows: TGTGCCAGCAGTCTGACCGGGACTAGCCTCTTACGTAGCACCGGGGAGCTGTTTTTT.

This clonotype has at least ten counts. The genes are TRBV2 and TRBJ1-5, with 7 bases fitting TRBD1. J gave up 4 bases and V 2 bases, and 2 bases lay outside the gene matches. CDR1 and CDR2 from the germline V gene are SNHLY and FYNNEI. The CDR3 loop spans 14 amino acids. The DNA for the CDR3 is TGTGCCAGCAGTGAAAGACAGGGAAATCAGCCCCAGCATTTT. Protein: CASSERQGNQPQHF.

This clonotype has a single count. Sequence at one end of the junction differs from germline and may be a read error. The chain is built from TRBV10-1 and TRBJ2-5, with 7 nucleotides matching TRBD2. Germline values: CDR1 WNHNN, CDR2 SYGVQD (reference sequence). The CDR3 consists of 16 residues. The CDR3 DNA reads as TGCGCCAGCAGTGAGTCGCTAGCGGTACCACAAGAGACCCGGTACTTC. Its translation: CASSESLAVPQETRYF.

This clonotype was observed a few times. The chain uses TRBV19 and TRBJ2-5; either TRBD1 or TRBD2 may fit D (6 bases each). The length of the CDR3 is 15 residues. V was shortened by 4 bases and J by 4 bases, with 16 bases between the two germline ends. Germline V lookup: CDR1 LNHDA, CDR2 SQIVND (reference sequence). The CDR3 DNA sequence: TGTGCCAGTAGTAAAGGAGGGGGTCGCTTAGAGACCCAGTACTTC. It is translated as CASSKGGGRLETQYF.

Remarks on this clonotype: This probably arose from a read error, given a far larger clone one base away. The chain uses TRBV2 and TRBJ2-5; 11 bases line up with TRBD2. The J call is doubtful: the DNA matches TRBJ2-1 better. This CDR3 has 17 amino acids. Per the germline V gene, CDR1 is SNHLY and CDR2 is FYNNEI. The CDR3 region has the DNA TGTGCCGGCAGTGAGAATTGGGTAGCGGGAGGGAGAAATGAGCAGTTCTTC. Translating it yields CAGSENWVAGGRNEQFF.

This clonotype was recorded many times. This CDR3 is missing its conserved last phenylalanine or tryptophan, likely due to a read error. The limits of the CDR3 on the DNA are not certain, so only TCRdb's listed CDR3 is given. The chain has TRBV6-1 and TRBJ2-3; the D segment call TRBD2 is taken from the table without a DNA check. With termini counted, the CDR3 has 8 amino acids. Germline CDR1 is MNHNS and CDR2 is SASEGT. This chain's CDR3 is CASTDGTS.

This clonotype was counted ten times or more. The CDR3 sequence: CASTPSGGLNYGYTF. The CDR3 nucleotides are TGTGCCAGCACCCCCAGCGGTGGGCTTAACTATGGCTACACCTTC. The chain has TRBV12-3 or TRBV12-4 and TRBJ1-2; D unresolved. Between the trimmed V and J ends, which lost 7 bases and 1 base, there was a span of 16 bases. This CDR3 is built from 15 residues.

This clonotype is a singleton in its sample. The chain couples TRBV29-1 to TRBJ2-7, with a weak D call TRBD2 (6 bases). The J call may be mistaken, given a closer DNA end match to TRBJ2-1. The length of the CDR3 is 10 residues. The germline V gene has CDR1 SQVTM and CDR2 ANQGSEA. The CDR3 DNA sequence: TGCAGCGTCGGGGGTTTGGGGCAGTTCTTC. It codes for CSVGGLGQFF.

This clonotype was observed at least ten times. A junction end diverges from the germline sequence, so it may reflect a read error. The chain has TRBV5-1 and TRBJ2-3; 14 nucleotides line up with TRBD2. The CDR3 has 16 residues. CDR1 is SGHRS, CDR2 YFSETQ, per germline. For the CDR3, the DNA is TGTGCCAGCAGCTTGGCCGGGACTAGCGGGAGTGATACGCAGTATTTT. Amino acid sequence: CASSLAGTSGSDTQYF.

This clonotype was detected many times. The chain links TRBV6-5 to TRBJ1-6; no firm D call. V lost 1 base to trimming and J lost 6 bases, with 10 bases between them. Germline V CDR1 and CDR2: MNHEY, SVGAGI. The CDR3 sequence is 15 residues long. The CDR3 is CASSYLRITNSPLHF. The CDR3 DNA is TGTGCCAGCAGTTACTTGCGGATCACTAATTCACCCCTCCACTTT.

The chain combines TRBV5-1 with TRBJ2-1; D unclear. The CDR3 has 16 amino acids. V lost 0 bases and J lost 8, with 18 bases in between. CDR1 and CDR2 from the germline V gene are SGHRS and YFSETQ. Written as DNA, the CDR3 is TGCGCCAGCAGCTTGGCGGGCAGGTGGCGCCAGGATGAGCAGTTCTTC. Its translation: CASSLAGRWRQDEQFF.